The source of this T cell receptor beta chain is a study of patients and donors after allogeneic stem cell transplantation. V lost 3 bases, J lost 3 bases, and 15 bases lay in between. CDR1 and CDR2 (germline): DFQATT, SNEGSKA (reference sequence). This CDR3 contains 15 residues. TCRdb reprocessed the RT-PCR reads via MiXCR and lists one record per CDR3 protein. This table holds about 210,000 distinct CDR3 sequences, more than 35% found once. The chain links TRBV20-1 to TRBJ1-5, with a weak D call TRBD1 (5 bases). Sequencing was performed on blood, either unsorted or a sorted T cell fraction (not recorded which). The clonotype comes from a human donor who was either an allogeneic HSCT recipient or a stem cell or donor lymphocyte infusion donor (not recorded which). It is not recorded whose cells these are; they may come from a transplant donor. CDR3 nucleotide sequence: TGCAGTGCTAGCAACTTTGCAGGGAACAATCAGCCCCAGCATTTT. Translating it yields CSASNFAGNNQPQHF.